This TCR beta chain was identified in a study of shared T cell receptors in the human thymus. The protocol was immunoSEQ multiplex PCR, while the TCRdb copy is restricted to in-frame clones and leaves out a portion. The repertoire has about 610,000 clones, approximately 88% of them found once; the top ten carry 0.0095% to 0.013%. The CDR3 consists of 18 residues. Germline V gives CDR1 SGHTA, CDR2 FQGNSA. The J segment lost 2 bases and the V segment lost 5 bases, leaving 12 bases of the junction unmatched. This sample also appeared in a second study, on human thymus T cells. That work contributes: Samples came from healthy Finnish infants during open corrective cardiac surgery. The study used thymus tissue resected during corrective heart surgery. Usage of V and J genes appeared biased in thymic and blood repertoires. Related research described thymic repertoires that were highly overlapping among unrelated individuals.

This sequence was found in a boy in the first two years of life with a congenital heart defect. Sequenced sample: thymocytes. This sequence joins TRBV7-2 and TRBJ2-1, with TRBD2 matching over 10 bases. CDR3 sequence: CASSLVKVAGGPYNEQFF. The CDR3 nucleotides are TGTGCCAGCAGCCTAGTGAAGGTAGCGGGAGGCCCCTACAATGAGCAGTTCTTC.